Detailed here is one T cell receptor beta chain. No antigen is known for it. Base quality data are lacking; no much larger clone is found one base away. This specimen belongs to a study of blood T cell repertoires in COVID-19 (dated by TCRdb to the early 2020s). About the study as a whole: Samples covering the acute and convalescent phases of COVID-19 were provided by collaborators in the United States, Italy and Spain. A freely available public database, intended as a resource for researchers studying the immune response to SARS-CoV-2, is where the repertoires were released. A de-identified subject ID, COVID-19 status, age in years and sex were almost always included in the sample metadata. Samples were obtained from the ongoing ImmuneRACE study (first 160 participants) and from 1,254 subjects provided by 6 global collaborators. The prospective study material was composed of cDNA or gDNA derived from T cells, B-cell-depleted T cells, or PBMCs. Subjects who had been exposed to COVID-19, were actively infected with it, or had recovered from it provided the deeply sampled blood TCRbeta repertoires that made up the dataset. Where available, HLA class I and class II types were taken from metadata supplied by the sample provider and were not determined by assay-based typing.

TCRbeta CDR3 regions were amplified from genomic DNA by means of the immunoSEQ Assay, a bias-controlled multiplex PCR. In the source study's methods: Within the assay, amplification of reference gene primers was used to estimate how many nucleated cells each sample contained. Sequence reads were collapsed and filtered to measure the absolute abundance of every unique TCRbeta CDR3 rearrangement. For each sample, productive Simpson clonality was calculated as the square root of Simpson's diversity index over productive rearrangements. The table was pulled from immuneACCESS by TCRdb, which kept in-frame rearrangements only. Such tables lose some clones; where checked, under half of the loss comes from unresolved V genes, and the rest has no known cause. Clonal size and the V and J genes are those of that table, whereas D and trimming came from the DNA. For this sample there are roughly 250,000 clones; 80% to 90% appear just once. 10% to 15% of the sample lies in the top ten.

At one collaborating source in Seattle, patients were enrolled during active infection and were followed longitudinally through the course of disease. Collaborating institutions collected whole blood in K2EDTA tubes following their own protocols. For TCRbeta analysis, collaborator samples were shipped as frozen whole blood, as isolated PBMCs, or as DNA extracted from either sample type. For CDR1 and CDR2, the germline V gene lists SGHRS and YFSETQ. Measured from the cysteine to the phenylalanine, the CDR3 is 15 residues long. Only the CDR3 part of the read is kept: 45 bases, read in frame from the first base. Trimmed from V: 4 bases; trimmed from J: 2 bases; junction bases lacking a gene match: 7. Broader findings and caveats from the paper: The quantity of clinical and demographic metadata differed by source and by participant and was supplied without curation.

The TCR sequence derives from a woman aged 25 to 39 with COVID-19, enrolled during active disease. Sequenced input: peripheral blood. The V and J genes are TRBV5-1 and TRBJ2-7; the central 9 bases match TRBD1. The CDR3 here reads CASSVLTGGPYEQYF. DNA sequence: TGCGCCAGCAGCGTTCTTACAGGGGGCCCCTACGAGCAGTACTTC.